The TCR beta chain described here comes from a study of blood T cell repertoires in COVID-19. Study-level information: Samples taken during acute and convalescent COVID-19 were collected in the United States, Italy and Spain. T cells, B-cell-depleted T cells, or PBMCs provided the cDNA or gDNA that served as material.

Germline V lookup: CDR1 SGHRS, CDR2 YFSETQ. The CDR3 is 15 amino acids. Deletions cut 0 bases from V and 6 bases from J, with 13 bases between. Per the authors' pipeline: Quantification of nucleated cells was approximated via reference gene primer amplification. The protocol was immunoSEQ multiplex PCR, while the TCRdb copy is restricted to in-frame clones and leaves out a portion. V, J and clone size reflect that table, while D and trimming were determined from the DNA. The sample holds about 200,000 clones, about nine tenths seen once. The receptor's source is a woman between 25 and 40 years old with acute COVID-19. The sequencing input was PBMCs or T cells enriched from blood (not recorded which). This chain links TRBV5-1 with TRBJ2-4; D gene uncertain. CDR3 sequence reads: CASSLDSLRRNIQYF. For the CDR3, the DNA is TGCGCCAGCAGCTTGGATTCCCTTCGTCGAAACATTCAGTACTTC.